The entry below describes one TCR beta chain. Trimming shortened V by 0 bases and J by 4 bases, and 13 bases separated the two germline ends. Germline CDR1 is SGHRS and CDR2 is YFSETQ. The CDR3 loop spans 15 amino acids. This sample stems from a study of control samples from healthy donors and cancer patients. The protocol was immunoSEQ multiplex PCR, while the TCRdb copy is restricted to in-frame clones and leaves out a portion. The table includes fewer than 200,000 clones, approximately 96% detected once. This chain connects TRBV5-1 to TRBJ2-5; weak D call: TRBD1 (5 bases). Sequencing was performed on blood. This receptor was identified in a woman in her 30s in good health. Written as DNA, the CDR3 is TGCGCCAGCAGCTTGGGCATTCAGGGTTCAGAGACCCAGTACTTC. Translated: CASSLGIQGSETQYF.